One and the same sample provided the 16 T cell receptor beta chains below, sequenced in a study of early T cells in non-severe SARS-CoV-2 infection. TCRdb itself ran the 5' RACE reads through MiXCR, one entry per CDR3 protein. The sample lists about 50,000 distinct CDR3 sequences; roughly 12% were seen once. The sample here was whole blood, taken at baseline. The receptor source for this set is an adult who was a healthcare worker with PCR-confirmed SARS-CoV-2 infection or an uninfected control (not recorded which).

This clonotype has a count of ten or more. The chain joins TRBV4-3 to TRBJ1-6; D is possibly TRBD1 (6 bases). Germline loops: CDR1 LGHNA, CDR2 YSLEER. The V end was cut by 1 base, the J end by 8 bases, with 15 bases between. CDR3 length equals 16 residues. The CDR3 protein is CASSQVQGLRDSPLHF. CDR3 nucleotide sequence: TGCGCCAGCAGCCAAGTACAGGGACTCAGGGATTCACCCCTCCACTTT.

The chain joins TRBV13 to TRBJ2-2; TRBD2 matches 10 bases. The trim removed 5 bases at V and 4 bases at J, leaving 13 bases unmatched. The CDR3 extends over 18 amino acids. Germline V gene sequence: CDR1 PRHDT, CDR2 FYEKMQ (reference sequence). The CDR3 is CASSPTPLTSGRTGELFF. For the CDR3, the DNA is TGTGCCAGCAGCCCAACCCCCTTGACTAGCGGGCGCACCGGGGAGCTGTTTTTT.

In this sample, this clonotype is medium-sized. The chain uses TRBV2 and TRBJ2-7; D is unclear. Germline V gene data show CDR1 as SNHLY and CDR2 as FYNNEI. V was cut by 8 bases and J by 0 bases, with 5 bases left in between. This CDR3 region has 11 residues. The CDR3 DNA is TGTGCCAGCTTAAGCTCCTACGAGCAGTACTTC. Amino acid sequence: CASLSSYEQYF.

J is TRBJ1-2 and V is TRBV20-1; TRBD1 aligns across 11 bases. CDR3 length: 14 amino acids. CDR1 is DFQATT and CDR2 is SNEGSKA in the germline V gene (reference sequence). V lost 5 bases, J lost 8 bases, and 10 bases stayed unmatched. CDR3 amino acids: CSAHRDRGIGGYTF. CDR3 bases: TGCAGTGCTCATCGGGACAGGGGGATAGGAGGCTACACCTTC.

A few counts support this clonotype. The chain carries TRBV11-2 and TRBJ2-5, with D hard to call. Between the trimmed V and J ends, which lost 5 bases and 1 base, there was a span of 11 bases. CDR3 length: 14 amino acids. Germline CDR1 and CDR2: SGHAT and FQNNGV. The CDR3 reads CASSARLTQETQYF. CDR3 DNA sequence: TGTGCCAGCAGCGCACGACTGACCCAAGAGACCCAGTACTTC.

The V and J genes are TRBV27 and TRBJ2-1, with D possibly called TRBD1 or TRBD2 (5 bases each). This CDR3 region has 16 residues. Looked up from germline, CDR1 is MNHEY and CDR2 is SMNVEV (reference sequence). V shed 5 bases and J shed 8 bases, with 22 bases lying between them. As DNA, the CDR3 is TGTGCCAGCAGTGGTTTGACAGTGCAGAAGAGGGATGAGCAGTTCTTC. The encoded protein is CASSGLTVQKRDEQFF.

The V and J genes are TRBV5-6 and TRBJ2-1; the D gene is possibly TRBD2 (6 bases). The CDR3 loop spans 15 amino acids. Germline CDR1 is SGHDT and CDR2 is YYEEEE. V was cut by 5 bases and J by 4 bases, with 16 bases left in between. The CDR3 sequence is CASSQASAYYNEQFF. CDR3 sequence (DNA): TGTGCCAGCAGTCAAGCTAGCGCCTATTACAATGAGCAGTTCTTC.

V and J are TRBV4-3 and TRBJ2-7; D might be TRBD2 (5 bases). The CDR3 extends over 14 amino acids. Germline CDR1 and CDR2: LGHNA and YSLEER. V lost 0 bases to trimming and J lost 3 bases, with 9 bases between them. CDR3 in amino acids: CASSQDPRDYEQYF. The CDR3, as DNA: TGCGCCAGCAGCCAAGATCCCCGGGACTACGAGCAGTACTTC.

This clonotype appeared a few times. This rearrangement joins TRBV29-1 to TRBJ1-2, with 8 positions matching TRBD1. CDR3 length: 15 amino acids. In germline, CDR1 is SQVTM, CDR2 ANQGSEA. Trimming took 0 bases from V and 4 from J; bases not matched to a gene: 7. DNA of the CDR3: TGCAGCGTTGAAGATAACAGGGGGTCTGGCTATGGCTACACCTTC. This gives the protein CSVEDNRGSGYGYTF. The full variable domain, completed using reference TRBV29-1 and TRBJ1-2, is SAVISQKPSRDICQRGTSLTIQCQVDSQVTMMFWYRQQPGQSLTLIATANQGSEATYESGFVIDKFPISRPNLTFSTLTVSNMSPEDSSIYLCSVEDNRGSGYGYTFGSGTRLTVV.

The table lists this clonotype with many counts. The rearrangement joins TRBV5-5 to TRBJ2-3, with no clear D. The CDR3 covers 14 residues. The ends were cut back, 1 base at V and 3 bases at J, with 9 bases in the middle. Germline V gives CDR1 SGHKS, CDR2 YYEKEE (reference sequence). The CDR3 loop is CASSLSTPTDTQYF. The CDR3 nucleotides read TGTGCCAGCAGCTTGTCCACCCCGACAGATACGCAGTATTTT.

This clonotype was seen more than once but under ten times. The chain uses TRBV7-2 and TRBJ2-5, with 12 bases fitting TRBD2. V was clipped by 5 bases and J by 2 bases; unmatched bases: 9. This CDR3 has 17 residues. The germline gives CDR1 SGHTA, CDR2 FQGNSA. In DNA form, the CDR3 reads TGTGCCAGCAGCCCCATTGGACTAGCGGGGTTACAAGAGACCCAGTACTTC. It yields the protein CASSPIGLAGLQETQYF.

In its sample, this clonotype was seen many times. V and J are TRBV19 and TRBJ1-5, with 7 bases fitting TRBD1. This CDR3 has 13 amino acids. V was clipped by 5 bases and J by 4 bases; unmatched bases: 2. Germline assignment: CDR1 LNHDA and CDR2 SQIVND (reference sequence). DNA of the CDR3: TGTGCCAGTAGTGTGACAGGGAATCAGCCCCAGCATTTT. Translated: CASSVTGNQPQHF. Full variable domain (missing parts from reference TRBV19 and TRBJ1-5): DGGITQSPKYLFRKEGQNVTLSCEQNLNHDAMYWYRQDPGQGLRLIYYSQIVNDFQKGDIAEGYSVSREKKESFPLTVTSAQKNPTAFYLCASSVTGNQPQHFGDGTRLSIL.

In DNA form, the CDR3 reads TGCGCCAGCAGCCAATTCAGGGTCTATAATTCACCCCTCCACTTT. It translates to CASSQFRVYNSPLHF. The rearrangement links TRBV4-3 to TRBJ1-6; a weak D match, TRBD1 (5 bases). The CDR3 is made up of 15 amino acids. The V gene's germline CDR1 is LGHNA and CDR2 YSLEER. The ends were cut back, 2 bases at V and 3 bases at J, with 8 bases in the middle.

This clonotype was observed at least ten times. The chain recombines TRBV6-5 with TRBJ2-1, with 11 bases that match TRBD2. The CDR3 length is 14 residues. The V and J ends lost 7 bases and 9 bases, in that order; junction bases with no gene match: 8. Looked up from germline, CDR1 is MNHEY and CDR2 is SVGAGI. In DNA form, the CDR3 reads TGTGCCAGCATAGATAGCGGGAGGGCCGGTGAGCAGTTCTTC. Its translation: CASIDSGRAGEQFF.

The chain joins TRBV11-2 to TRBJ2-2; 7 bases align to TRBD1. Germline V CDR1 and CDR2: SGHAT, FQNNGV. V trimming: 5 bases; J trimming: 0 bases; junction bases outside the gene matches: 6. This CDR3 is built from 16 residues. The CDR3 spells CASSLSTGANTGELFF. DNA for the CDR3: TGTGCCAGCAGCCTCTCAACAGGGGCGAACACCGGGGAGCTGTTTTTT.

The table lists this clonotype with a few counts. This sequence joins TRBV5-1 and TRBJ1-6, with D possibly matching TRBD1 (5 bases). Germline CDR1 reads SGHRS; CDR2 reads YFSETQ. V gave up 4 bases and J gave up 8 bases, with 13 bases separating them. This CDR3 contains 14 residues. The CDR3 reads CASSLGGDHSPLHF. The CDR3 coding sequence is TGCGCCAGCAGCCTGGGAGGGGATCATTCACCCCTCCACTTT.